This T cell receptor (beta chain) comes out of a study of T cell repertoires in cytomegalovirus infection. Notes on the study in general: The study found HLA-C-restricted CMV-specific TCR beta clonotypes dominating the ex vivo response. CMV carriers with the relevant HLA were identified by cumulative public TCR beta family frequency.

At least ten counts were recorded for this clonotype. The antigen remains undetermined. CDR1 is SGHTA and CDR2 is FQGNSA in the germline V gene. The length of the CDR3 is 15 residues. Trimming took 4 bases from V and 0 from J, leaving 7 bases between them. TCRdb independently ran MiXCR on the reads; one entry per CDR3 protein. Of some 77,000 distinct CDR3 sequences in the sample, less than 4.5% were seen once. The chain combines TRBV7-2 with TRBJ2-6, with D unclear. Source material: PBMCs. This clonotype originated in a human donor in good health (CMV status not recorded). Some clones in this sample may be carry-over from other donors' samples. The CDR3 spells CASSSKSSGANVLTF. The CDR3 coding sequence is TGTGCCAGCAGCTCCAAATCCTCTGGGGCCAACGTCCTGACTTTC.